This T cell receptor beta chain was retrieved from a study of T cells in Graves' hyperthyroidism and ophthalmopathy. For the study at large: Peripheral blood was collected at initial diagnosis, before any treatment.

This clonotype has ten or more counts. Together with thyroid ultrasound, orbital computed tomography, serum thyroxine and TRAb, clinical symptoms were used for diagnoses. Germline V gene data show CDR1 as SGHTA and CDR2 as FQGNSA. The CDR3 runs 18 residues. Trimming took off 6 bases at V and 0 bases at J, with 18 bases between the two ends. TCR beta CDR3 regions were amplified from RNA. HTBI primers were the set used in a first-round RT-PCR of the TCR CDR3. TCRdb redid the calling of the multiplex PCR reads with MiXCR, one entry per CDR3 protein. The repertoire has around 180,000 distinct CDR3 sequences, about a sixth of them found once; the top ten carry about 31%.

The receptor's source is a woman between 50 and 59 years old with Graves' hyperthyroidism. The chain couples TRBV7-2 to TRBJ1-6; D is uncertain. Material for sequencing was blood. The CDR3 sequence is CASRKIGESSSYNSPLHF. The CDR3 DNA is TGTGCCAGCAGGAAAATTGGAGAATCGAGCTCCTATAATTCACCCCTCCACTTT. Looking up the rest from reference TRBV7-2 and TRBJ1-6 gives the full variable domain: GAGVSQSPSNKVTEKGKDVELRCDPISGHTALYWYRQSLGQGLEFLIYFQGNSAPDKSGLPSDRFSAERTGGSVSTLTIQRTQQEDSAVYLCASRKIGESSSYNSPLHFGNGTRLTVT.